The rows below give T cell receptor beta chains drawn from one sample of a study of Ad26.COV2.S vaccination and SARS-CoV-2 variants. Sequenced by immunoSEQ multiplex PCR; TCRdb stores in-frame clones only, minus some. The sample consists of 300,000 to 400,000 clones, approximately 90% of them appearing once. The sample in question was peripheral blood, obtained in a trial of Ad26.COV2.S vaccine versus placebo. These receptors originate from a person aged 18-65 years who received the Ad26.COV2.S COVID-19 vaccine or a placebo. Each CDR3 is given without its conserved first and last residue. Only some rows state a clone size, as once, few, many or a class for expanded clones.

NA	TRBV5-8	ASSLDLSSYNEQF
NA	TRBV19	ASSINQGHTEAF
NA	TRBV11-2	ASRVPGRYPYEQY
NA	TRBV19	ASSMQGNQPQH
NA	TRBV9	ASSPASGTGELF
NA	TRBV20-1	SASTDSYEQY
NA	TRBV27	ASSLRAGDTQIMY
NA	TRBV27	ASSGSVSGELF
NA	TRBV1	TSSYGVATERETQY
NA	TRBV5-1	ASSGTGGDYGYT
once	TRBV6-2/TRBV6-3	ASSYGGQPQH
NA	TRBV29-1	SVDGLDRGNMGLATDTQY
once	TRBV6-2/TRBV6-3	ASSYSQLQGVPYEQY
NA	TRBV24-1	ATSDTGGRIYEQY
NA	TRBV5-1	ASSLGLGVDPEGNTIY
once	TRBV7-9	ASRGVSNEQF
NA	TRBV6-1	ASSEWAGDQPQH
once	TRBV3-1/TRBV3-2	ASTPLH
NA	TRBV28	ASEVRDLSPLNQPQH
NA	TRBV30	AGERNTEAF
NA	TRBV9	ASSAQYRADTQY
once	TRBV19	ASRNDRSSNQPQH
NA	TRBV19	ASSIWGDTQY
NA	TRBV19	ASSITGRETQY
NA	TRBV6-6	ASSYGDRDARPQH
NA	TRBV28	ASSSPGQPFEYNEQF
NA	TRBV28	ASKIRLRTGPNEQF
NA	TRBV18	ASSPSTNEKLF